This TCR beta chain was found in a study of CD8 T cells in ankylosing spondylitis. Findings and limits, study-wide: The authors found the disease-linked clones to be CD8+ and relatively rare in peripheral blood.

The CDR3 sequence is 16 residues long. Between the trimmed V and J ends, which lost 0 bases and 2 bases, there was a span of 8 bases. Germline V gene data show CDR1 as MGHRA and CDR2 as YSYEKL. A single record per CDR3 protein comes from TCRdb applying MiXCR to the 5' RACE reads. The table includes 380,000 or so distinct CDR3 sequences, around 20% detected once. A note on this clonotype: Its antigen is not identified.

The TCR originated in a male donor with ankylosing spondylitis or in good health (not recorded which). Specimen: blood, either unsorted or a sorted T cell fraction (not recorded which). This chain connects TRBV4-1 to TRBJ2-6; D is possibly TRBD1 or TRBD2 (5 bases each). The CDR3 spells CASSQEGDPGANVLTF. The CDR3 DNA sequence: TGCGCCAGCAGCCAAGAGGGGGATCCTGGGGCCAACGTCCTGACTTTC.